This TCR beta chain was profiled in a study of control samples from healthy donors and cancer patients (dated by TCRdb to 2020 to 2022). With respect to this clone: Its antigen is currently not known. No quality values exist for individual bases; no much larger clone is one base distant.

The cysteine opens and the phenylalanine closes a CDR3 of 15 amino acids. Just CDR3 DNA is preserved here, 45 bases in frame from base 1. Taken from the germline V gene (reference sequence), the CDR1 and CDR2 loops are MNHEY and SMNVEV. Clipping removes 5 bases from V and 4 bases from J, with 7 as the unmatched junction base count. Libraries were prepared through the immunoSEQ multiplex PCR assay. As stored in TCRdb, this immuneACCESS dataset retains in-frame rearrangements with V and J assigned. A fraction of the clones does not appear; measured against another copy, unresolved V genes explain less than half of the discrepancy, and the remainder lacks a known reason. In all, the sample holds some 130,000 clones, and about 92% of those were seen once. The top ten clones comprise 1.5% to 2% of the sample.

The sequence was collected from a man aged 45-65 years with head and neck cancer. Recombination joined TRBV27 with TRBJ1-5; 8 bases in the junction line up with TRBD1. Sample: PBMCs. This receptor has the CDR3 CASSPRTGSNQPQHF. The sequence in DNA is TGTGCCAGCAGTCCACGGACAGGGTCTAATCAGCCCCAGCATTTT.